The subject of this entry is one TCR beta chain. Its antigen remains unknown. The sample belongs to a study of vaccination and CD4 T cells after COVID-19. Germline CDR1 is MNHEY and CDR2 is SMNVEV (reference sequence). The CDR3 loop spans 12 amino acids. MiXCR was run by TCRdb on the PCR reads, yielding one entry per CDR3 protein. The table shows tens of thousands of distinct CDR3 sequences, with around 60% occurring only once. Points from the study as a whole: Post-vaccination, and not before, a median approximately 89% of reactive clones appeared in convalescent patients.

The sequence was obtained from a human donor who had recovered from COVID-19. The sample was CD4+ T cells from blood, taken before SARS-CoV-2 vaccination. The gene calls are TRBV27 and TRBJ2-5; the D gene is possibly TRBD2 (5 bases). The CDR3, as DNA: TGTGATCGTTTGGGAGTACAAGAGACCCAGTACTTC. Encoded protein: CDRLGVQETQYF.